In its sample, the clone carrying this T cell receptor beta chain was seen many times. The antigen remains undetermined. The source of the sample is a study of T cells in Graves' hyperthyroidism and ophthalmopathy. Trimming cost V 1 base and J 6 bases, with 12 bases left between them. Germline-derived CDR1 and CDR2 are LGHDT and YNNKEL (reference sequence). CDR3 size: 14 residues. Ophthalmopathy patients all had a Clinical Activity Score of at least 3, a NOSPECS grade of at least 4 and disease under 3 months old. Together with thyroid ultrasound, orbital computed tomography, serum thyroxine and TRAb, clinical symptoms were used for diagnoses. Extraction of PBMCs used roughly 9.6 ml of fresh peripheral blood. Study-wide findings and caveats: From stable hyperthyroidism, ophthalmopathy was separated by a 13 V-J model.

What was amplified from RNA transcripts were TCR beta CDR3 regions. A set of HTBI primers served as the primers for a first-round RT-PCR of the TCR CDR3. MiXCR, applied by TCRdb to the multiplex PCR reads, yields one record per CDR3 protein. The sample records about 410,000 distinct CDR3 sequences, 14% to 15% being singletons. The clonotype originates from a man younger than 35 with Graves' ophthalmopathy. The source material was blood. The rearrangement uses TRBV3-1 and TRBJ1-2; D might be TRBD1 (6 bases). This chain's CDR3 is CASSQVQGLDGYTF. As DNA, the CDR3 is TGTGCCAGCAGCCAAGTACAGGGTTTAGATGGCTACACCTTC. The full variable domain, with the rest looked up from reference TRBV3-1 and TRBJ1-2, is DTAVSQTPKYLVTQMGNDKSIKCEQNLGHDTMYWYKQDSKKFLKIMFSYNNKELIINETVPNRFSPKSPDKAHLNLHINSLELGDSAVYFCASSQVQGLDGYTFGSGTRLTVV.